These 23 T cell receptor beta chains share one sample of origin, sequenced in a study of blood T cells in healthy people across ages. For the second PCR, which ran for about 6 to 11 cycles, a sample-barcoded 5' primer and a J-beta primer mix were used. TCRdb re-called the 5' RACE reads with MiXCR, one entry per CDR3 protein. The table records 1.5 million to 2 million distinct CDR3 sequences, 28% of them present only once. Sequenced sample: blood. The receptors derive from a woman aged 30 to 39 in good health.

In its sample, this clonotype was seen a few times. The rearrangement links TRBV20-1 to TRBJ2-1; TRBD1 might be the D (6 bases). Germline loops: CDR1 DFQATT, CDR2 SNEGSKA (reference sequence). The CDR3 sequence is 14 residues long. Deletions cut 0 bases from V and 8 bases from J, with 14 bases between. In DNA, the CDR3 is TGCAGTGCTAGAGATGGGGGCCTATGGGATGAGCAGTTCTTC. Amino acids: CSARDGGLWDEQFF.

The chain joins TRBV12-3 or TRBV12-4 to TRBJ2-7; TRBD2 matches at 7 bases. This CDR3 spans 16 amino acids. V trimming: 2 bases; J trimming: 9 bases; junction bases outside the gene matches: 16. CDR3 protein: CASSLFSASGSGGQYF. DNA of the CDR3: TGTGCCAGCAGTTTATTTTCGGCTAGCGGTTCCGGCGGGCAGTACTTC.

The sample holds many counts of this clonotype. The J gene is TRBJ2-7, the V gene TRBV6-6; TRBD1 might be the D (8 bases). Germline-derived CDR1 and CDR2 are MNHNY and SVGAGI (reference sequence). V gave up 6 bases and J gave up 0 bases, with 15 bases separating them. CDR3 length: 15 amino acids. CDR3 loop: CASRGTGGASYEQYF. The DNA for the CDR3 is TGTGCCAGCAGAGGAACAGGGGGGGCCTCCTACGAGCAGTACTTC.

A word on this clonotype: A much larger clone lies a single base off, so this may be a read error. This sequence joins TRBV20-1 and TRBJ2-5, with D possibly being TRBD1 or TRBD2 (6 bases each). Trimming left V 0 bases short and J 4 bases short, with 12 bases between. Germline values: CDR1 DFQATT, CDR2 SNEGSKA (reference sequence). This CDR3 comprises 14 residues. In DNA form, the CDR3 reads TGCAGTGCTAGAGAGCAACAGGGAGGAGAGACCCAGTACTTC. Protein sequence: CSAREQQGGETQYF.

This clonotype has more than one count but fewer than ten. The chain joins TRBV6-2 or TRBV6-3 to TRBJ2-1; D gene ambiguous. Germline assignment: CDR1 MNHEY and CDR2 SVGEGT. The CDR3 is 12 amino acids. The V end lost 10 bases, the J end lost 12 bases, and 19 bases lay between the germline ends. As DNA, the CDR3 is TGTGCCACCGCGGTGGGTCGAAGCTGGCAGTTCTTC. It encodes CATAVGRSWQFF.

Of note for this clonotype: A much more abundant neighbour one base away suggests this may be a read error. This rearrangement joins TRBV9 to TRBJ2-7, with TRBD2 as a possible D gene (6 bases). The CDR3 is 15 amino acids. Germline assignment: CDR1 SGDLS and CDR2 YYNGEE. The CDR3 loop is CAGSPDGGVLYEQYF. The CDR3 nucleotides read TGTGCCGGCAGCCCAGACGGAGGGGTCCTCTACGAGCAGTACTTC.

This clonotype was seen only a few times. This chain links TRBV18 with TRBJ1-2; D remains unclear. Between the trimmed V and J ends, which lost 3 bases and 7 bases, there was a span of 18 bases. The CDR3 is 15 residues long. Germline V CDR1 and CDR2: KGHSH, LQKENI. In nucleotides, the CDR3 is TGTGCCAGCTCACCCGACTCGGGTGTGTATGGTGGCTACACCTTC. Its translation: CASSPDSGVYGGYTF.

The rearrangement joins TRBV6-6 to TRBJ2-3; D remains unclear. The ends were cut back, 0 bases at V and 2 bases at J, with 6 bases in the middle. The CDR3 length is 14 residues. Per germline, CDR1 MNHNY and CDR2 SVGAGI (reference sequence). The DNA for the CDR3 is TGTGCCAGCAGTTACTCCGGGCCCACAGATACGCAGTATTTT. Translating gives CASSYSGPTDTQYF.

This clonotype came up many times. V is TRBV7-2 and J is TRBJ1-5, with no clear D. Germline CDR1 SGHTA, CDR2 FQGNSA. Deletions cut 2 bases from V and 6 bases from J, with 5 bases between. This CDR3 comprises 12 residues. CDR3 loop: CASSLTSQPQHF. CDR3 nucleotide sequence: TGTGCCAGCAGCTTAACCAGTCAGCCCCAGCATTTT.

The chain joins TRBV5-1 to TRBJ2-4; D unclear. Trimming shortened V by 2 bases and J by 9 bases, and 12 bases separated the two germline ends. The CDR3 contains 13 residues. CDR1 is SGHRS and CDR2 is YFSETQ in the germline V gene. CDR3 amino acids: CASSFGPPGIQYF. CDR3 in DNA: TGCGCCAGCAGCTTTGGACCTCCGGGCATTCAGTACTTC.

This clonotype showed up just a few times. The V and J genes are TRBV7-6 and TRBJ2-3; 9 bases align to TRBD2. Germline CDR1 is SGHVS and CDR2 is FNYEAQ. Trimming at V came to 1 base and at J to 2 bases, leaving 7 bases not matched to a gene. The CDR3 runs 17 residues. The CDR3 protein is CASSLDTASGDTDTQYF. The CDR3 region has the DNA TGTGCCAGCAGCTTAGACACGGCTAGCGGGGACACAGATACGCAGTATTTT.

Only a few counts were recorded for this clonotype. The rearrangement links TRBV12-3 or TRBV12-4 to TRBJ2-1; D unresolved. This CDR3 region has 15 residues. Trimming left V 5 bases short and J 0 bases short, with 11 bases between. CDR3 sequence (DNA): TGTGCCAGCAGTCAGCGAGTTAGCTCCTACAATGAGCAGTTCTTC. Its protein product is CASSQRVSSYNEQFF.

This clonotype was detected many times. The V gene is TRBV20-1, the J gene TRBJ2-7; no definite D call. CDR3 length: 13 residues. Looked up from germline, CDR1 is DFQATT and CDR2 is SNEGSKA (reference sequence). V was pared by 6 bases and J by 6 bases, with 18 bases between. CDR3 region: CSAPSVSQAEQYF. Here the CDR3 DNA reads TGCAGTGCACCCTCAGTATCCCAGGCCGAGCAGTACTTC.

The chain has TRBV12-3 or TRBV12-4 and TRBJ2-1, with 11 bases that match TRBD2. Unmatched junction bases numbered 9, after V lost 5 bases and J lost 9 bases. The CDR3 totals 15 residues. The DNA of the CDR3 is TGTGCCAGCAGTCGTCATAGCGGGAGGGCCCGTGAGCAGTTCTTC. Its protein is CASSRHSGRAREQFF.

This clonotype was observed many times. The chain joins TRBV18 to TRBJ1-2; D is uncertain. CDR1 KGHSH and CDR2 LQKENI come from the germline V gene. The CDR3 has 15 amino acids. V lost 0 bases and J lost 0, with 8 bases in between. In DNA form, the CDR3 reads TGTGCCAGCTCACCACCAGCCGGTACTAACTATGGCTACACCTTC. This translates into CASSPPAGTNYGYTF. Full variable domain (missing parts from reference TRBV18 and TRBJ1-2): NAGVMQNPRHLVRRRGQEARLRCSPMKGHSHVYWYRQLPEEGLKFMVYLQKENIIDESGMPKERFSAEFPKEGPSILRIQQVVRGDSAAYFCASSPPAGTNYGYTFGSGTRLTVV.

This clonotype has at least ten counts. In DNA form, the CDR3 reads TGTGCCAGCACGCGCCGAGGGGAAGGCTACACCTTC. Translating gives CASTRRGEGYTF. This chain uses TRBV12-3 or TRBV12-4 with TRBJ1-2, with D maybe TRBD1 (5 bases). Trimming stripped 7 bases from V and 8 bases from J, with 14 bases between. The CDR3 length is 12 residues.

Here the CDR3 DNA reads TGTGCCAGCAGCCGGGACAGACTTAACACAGATACGCAGTATTTT. It translates to CASSRDRLNTDTQYF. The rearrangement joins TRBV7-3 to TRBJ2-3; 7 nucleotides match TRBD1. V was pared by 5 bases and J by 2 bases, with 7 bases of the junction left unmatched. CDR1 and CDR2 (germline): SGHTA, FQGTGA. The CDR3 is 15 residues long.

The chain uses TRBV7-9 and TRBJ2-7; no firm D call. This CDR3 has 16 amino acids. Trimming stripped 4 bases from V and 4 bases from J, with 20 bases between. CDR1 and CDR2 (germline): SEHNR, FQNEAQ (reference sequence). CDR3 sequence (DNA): TGTGCCAGCAGCTACAGAGTCATGGGGATGGGGTACGAGCAGTACTTC. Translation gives CASSYRVMGMGYEQYF.

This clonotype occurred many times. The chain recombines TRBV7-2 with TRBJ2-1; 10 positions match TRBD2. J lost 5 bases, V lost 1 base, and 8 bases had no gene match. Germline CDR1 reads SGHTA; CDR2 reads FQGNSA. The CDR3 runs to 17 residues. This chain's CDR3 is CASSLGWGTSDHNEQFF. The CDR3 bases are TGTGCCAGCAGCTTAGGGTGGGGGACTAGCGACCACAATGAGCAGTTCTTC.

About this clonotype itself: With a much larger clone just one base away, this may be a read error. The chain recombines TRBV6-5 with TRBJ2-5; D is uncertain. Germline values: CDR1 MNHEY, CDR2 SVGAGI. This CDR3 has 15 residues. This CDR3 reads CASSYSRTAQETQCF. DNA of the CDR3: TGTGCCAGCAGTTACTCGAGGACGGCTCAAGAGACCCAGTGCTTC.

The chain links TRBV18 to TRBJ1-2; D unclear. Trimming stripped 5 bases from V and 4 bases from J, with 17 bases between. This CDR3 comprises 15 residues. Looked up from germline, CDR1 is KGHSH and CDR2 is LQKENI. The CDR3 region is CASSEVKQTVYGYTF. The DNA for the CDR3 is TGTGCCAGCTCAGAGGTCAAACAGACCGTCTATGGCTACACCTTC.

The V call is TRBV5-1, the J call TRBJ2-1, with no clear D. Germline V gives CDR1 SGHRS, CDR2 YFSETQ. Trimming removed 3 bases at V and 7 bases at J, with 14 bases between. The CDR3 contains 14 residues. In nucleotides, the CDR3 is TGCGCCAGCAGCTCGTCCCTCAATGGGAATGAGCAGTTCTTC. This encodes CASSSSLNGNEQFF.

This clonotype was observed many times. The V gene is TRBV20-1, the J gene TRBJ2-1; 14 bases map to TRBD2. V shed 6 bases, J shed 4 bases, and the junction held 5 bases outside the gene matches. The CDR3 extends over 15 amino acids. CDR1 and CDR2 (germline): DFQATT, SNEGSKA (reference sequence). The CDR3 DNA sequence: TGCAGTGCAACGGGACTAGCGGGAGCTTACAATGAGCAGTTCTTC. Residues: CSATGLAGAYNEQFF.